These 12 T cell receptor beta chains originate from one sample sequenced in a study of shared clonotypes between healthy human individuals. Assay used: immunoSEQ multiplex PCR; TCRdb lists only in-frame clones, some missing. This table has around 1 million clones, around 80% appearing once. The specimen sequenced was memory CD4+ T cells sorted from blood. Subset noted: CD45RA-negative fraction. These receptors were taken from a man between 18 and 35 years old in good health.

The V call is TRBV2, the J call TRBJ2-7, with TRBD2 identical over 7 bases. Germline V gene lookup returns CDR1 SNHLY and CDR2 FYNNEI. The CDR3 totals 15 residues. Trimming took 7 bases from V and 4 from J; bases not matched to a gene: 13. The CDR3 coding sequence is TGTGCCAGCAAAAGGGAGGGTCCTCCGTCATACGAGCAGTACTTC. Residues: CASKREGPPSYEQYF. Full variable domain (missing parts from reference TRBV2 and TRBJ2-7): EPEVTQTPSHQVTQMGQEVILRCVPISNHLYFYWYRQILGQKVEFLVSFYNNEISEKSEIFDDQFSVERPDGSNFTLKIRSTKLEDSAMYFCASKREGPPSYEQYFGPGTRLTVT.

This clone occurred once. The rearrangement joins TRBV10-1 to TRBJ2-2; perhaps TRBD1 as D (6 bases). Looked up from germline, CDR1 is WNHNN and CDR2 is SYGVQD (reference sequence). The germline V and J ends were trimmed by 5 bases and 2 bases, with 9 bases remaining between them. This CDR3 has 14 residues. CDR3 DNA: TGCGCCAGCAGTACCGGGACAAACACCGGGGAGCTGTTTTTT. As protein: CASSTGTNTGELFF.

The gene calls are TRBV21-1 and TRBJ2-1. TRBV21-1 is recorded as a pseudogene. The CDR3 has 16 amino acids. The CDR3 nucleotides read TGTGCCAGCAGCAAAGGCAGGACCATAATCTTCAATGAGCAGTTCTTC. It specifies CASSKGRTIIFNEQFF.

The chain uses TRBV4-2 and TRBJ2-1, with 8 bases matching TRBD1. There are 18 residues in the CDR3. The ends lost 0 bases at V and 4 bases at J; junction bases unmatched: 11. Germline V lookup: CDR1 LGHNA, CDR2 YNFKEQ. The DNA for the CDR3 is TGTGCCAGCAGCCAAGAAGCCCGACAGGGGATCCCTTACAATGAGCAGTTCTTC. Amino acids: CASSQEARQGIPYNEQFF.

This chain uses TRBV7-2 with TRBJ2-1; D unclear. Germline CDR1 and CDR2: SGHTA and FQGNSA. The CDR3 contains 14 residues. Trimming took 3 bases from V and 7 from J, leaving 13 bases between them. The CDR3 region has the DNA TGTGCCAGCAGCTTGGGGTCGGATCGGAATGAGCAGTTCTTC. Protein sequence: CASSLGSDRNEQFF.

Regarding this clone: The sample contains more than one DNA sequence encoding this CDR3. The rearrangement links TRBV5-1 to TRBJ2-1; D might be TRBD2 (6 bases). The V end lost 4 bases, the J end lost 5 bases, and 13 bases lay between the germline ends. This CDR3 comprises 14 residues. The germline CDR1 and CDR2 sequences are SGHRS and YFSETQ. The CDR3 is CASSPGTGNNEQFF. Written as DNA, the CDR3 is TGCGCCAGCAGCCCCGGGACTGGTAACAATGAGCAGTTCTTC.

The chain combines TRBV2 with TRBJ2-2; the match to TRBD2 covers 11 bases. Germline loops: CDR1 SNHLY, CDR2 FYNNEI. CDR3 length: 16 amino acids. With V trimmed by 8 bases and J by 5 bases, 10 bases remained unmatched. CDR3 DNA: TGTGCCAGCCGACGGACTAGCGGGTTAGGGACCGGGGAGCTGTTTTTT. This codes for CASRRTSGLGTGELFF. Complete variable domain (other parts from reference TRBV2 and TRBJ2-2): EPEVTQTPSHQVTQMGQEVILRCVPISNHLYFYWYRQILGQKVEFLVSFYNNEISEKSEIFDDQFSVERPDGSNFTLKIRSTKLEDSAMYFCASRRTSGLGTGELFFGEGSRLTVL.

V is TRBV6-6 and J is TRBJ2-2, with D tentatively TRBD1 or TRBD2 (6 bases each). The CDR3 sequence is 16 residues long. Germline V lookup: CDR1 MNHNY, CDR2 SVGAGI (reference sequence). Trimming took off 2 bases at V and 6 bases at J, with 16 bases between the two ends. The CDR3 loop is CASSYGSARGAGELFF. CDR3 sequence (DNA): TGTGCCAGCAGTTACGGTTCGGCGAGGGGGGCCGGGGAGCTGTTTTTT.

This chain links TRBV30 with TRBJ1-5; 9 bases align to TRBD1. CDR3 length: 16 residues. CDR1 and CDR2 (germline): GTSNPN, SVGIG (reference sequence). Germline trimming cut 3 bases from V and 0 bases from J; bases unmatched to any gene: 6. CDR3 sequence: CAWSPGQGHSNQPQHF. The CDR3 nucleotides are TGTGCCTGGAGCCCAGGACAGGGGCATAGCAATCAGCCCCAGCATTTT.

The J gene is TRBJ1-6, the V gene TRBV6-5; D is unclear. V was clipped by 2 bases and J by 14 bases, with 13 bases between them. This CDR3 has 13 amino acids. Germline assignment: CDR1 MNHEY and CDR2 SVGAGI. The CDR3 protein is CASSYPGEPTLHF. The CDR3 DNA reads TGTGCCAGCAGTTACCCGGGAGAGCCAACCCTCCACTTT.

The table lists this clone with a count of one. CDR3 in amino acids: CASSFGSGDTDTQYF. The CDR3 region has the DNA TGTGCCAGCAGCTTTGGGTCAGGAGACACAGATACGCAGTATTTT. The rearrangement links TRBV7-9 to TRBJ2-3, with unresolved D. The ends were cut back, 3 bases at V and 2 bases at J, with 12 bases in the middle. Looked up from germline, CDR1 is SEHNR and CDR2 is FQNEAQ (reference sequence). This CDR3 contains 15 residues.

The gene calls are TRBV5-1 and TRBJ2-5, with D maybe TRBD1 (6 bases). Germline V gene data show CDR1 as SGHRS and CDR2 as YFSETQ. V lost 2 bases and J 1 base, leaving 9 bases between the germline ends. The CDR3 sequence is 14 residues long. The CDR3 nucleotides are TGCGCCAGCAGCTTCCGGGACATCCAAGAGACCCAGTACTTC. Protein product: CASSFRDIQETQYF.